This T cell receptor beta chain originates from a study of identical twins. Overall study findings and caveats: Out-of-frame beta sequences exhibited a weaker degree of excess twin sharing.

Per germline, CDR1 SQVTM and CDR2 ANQGSEA. This CDR3 contains 13 residues. V was clipped by 8 bases and J by 4 bases, with 17 bases between them. cDNA carried unique molecular identifiers, and a universal primer site was added by template switching. Each CDR3 protein is one row after TCRdb ran MiXCR on the 5' RACE reads. The table includes about 520,000 distinct CDR3 sequences, around 20% detected once. To note about this clonotype: The antigen remains unidentified.

A further study also used this sample, focusing on T cells expressing NK-cell markers. That work adds: Source material for TCR beta repertoires consisted of sorted CD3+CD56+NKG2C+, CD3+CD56+NKG2C- and CD3+CD56-NKG2C+ T cells. Within several experiments, an anti-gamma-delta TCR antibody kept the sorting limited to alpha-beta TCR T cells.

The chain links TRBV29-1 to TRBJ2-5; D might be TRBD1 or TRBD2, each matching 6 bases. The specimen was CD4+ T cells sorted from blood. This receptor was identified in a woman younger than 30 in good health. The CDR3 DNA reads TGCAGCACAGGGCCAACGGAGGGAGAGACCCAGTACTTC. Encoded protein: CSTGPTEGETQYF.